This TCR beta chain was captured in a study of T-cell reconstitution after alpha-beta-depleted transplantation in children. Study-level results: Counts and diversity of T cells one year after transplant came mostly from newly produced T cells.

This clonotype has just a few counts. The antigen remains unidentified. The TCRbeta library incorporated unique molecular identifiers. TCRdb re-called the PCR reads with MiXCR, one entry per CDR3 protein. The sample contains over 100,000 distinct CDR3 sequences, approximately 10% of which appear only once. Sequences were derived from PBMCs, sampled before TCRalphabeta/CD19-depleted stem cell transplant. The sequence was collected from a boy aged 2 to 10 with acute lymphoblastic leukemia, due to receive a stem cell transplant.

DNA of the CDR3: TGCGCCAGCAACATCGGGACTAGCGGCCTCCAAGAGACCCAGTACTTC. This codes for CASNIGTSGLQETQYF. The gene calls are TRBV5-1 and TRBJ2-5, with 11 bases lining up with TRBD2. The germline gives CDR1 SGHRS, CDR2 YFSETQ. Trimming removed 6 bases from V and 1 base from J; junction bases left unmatched: 8. The CDR3 length is 16 residues.